One TCR beta chain is described in this entry. Its antigen remains unidentified. TCRdb's table, derived via immunoSEQ multiplex PCR, lists solely in-frame clones and lacks some. This table has 25,000 to 30,000 clones, more than 60% appearing once. Each patient relapsed following autologous stem cell transplantation, and prior brentuximab vedotin exposure differed. It was by magnetic negative selection that CD4+ T cells were purified from thawed PBMCs. Relapsed/refractory classical Hodgkin lymphoma patients had complete, partial or progressive responses. This specimen belongs to a study of PD-1 blockade in classical Hodgkin lymphoma. This CDR3 has 16 amino acids. The germline V gene encodes CDR1 LNHNV and CDR2 YYDKDF (reference sequence). The V end lost 0 bases, the J end lost 7 bases, and 17 bases lay between the germline ends. Study observations and caveats: As was reported, newly diagnosed patients showed lower baseline TCR diversity than healthy donors did. The baseline diversity of complete responders showed similarity to that of newly diagnosed patients.

This sequence originates from a human donor with classical Hodgkin lymphoma. This chain joins TRBV15 and TRBJ2-3; possible D gene TRBD2, 5 bases. Sequences were derived from CD4+ T cells from blood, sampled at baseline. CDR3 in DNA: TGTGCCACCAGCAGAGAGTTGCTGGCCGGGGAAAATACGCAGTATTTT. It encodes CATSRELLAGENTQYF. Full variable domain (outside the CDR3, taken from reference TRBV15 and TRBJ2-3): DAMVIQNPRYQVTQFGKPVTLSCSQTLNHNVMYWYQQKSSQAPKLLFHYYDKDFNNEADTPDNFQSRRPNTSFCFLDIRSPGLGDTAMYLCATSRELLAGENTQYFGPGTRLTVL.